The TCR beta chain described here comes from a study of T cell responses to AZD1222 COVID-19 vaccine. As regards this clone: Its specificity is unknown.

CDR3 length: 13 amino acids. The V and J ends lost 2 bases and 1 base respectively, with 5 bases between them. Germline V gene sequence: CDR1 SGHNT, CDR2 YENEEA. Study outcomes and limitations: Baseline seropositivity characterized only six AZD1222 recipients. Dominant at 160-218 and 743-854, vaccine-associated CD4 TCRs also spanned spike. Regions left unmutated in variants are reportedly the target of nearly half of spike-specific TCRs.

Produced via immunoSEQ multiplex PCR; TCRdb's table is partial and in-frame only. The profile shows about 120,000 clones, roughly 88% of them singletons. The sequenced sample was peripheral blood, obtained on day 0 of MenACWY control vaccination. The clonotype comes from an adult in good health. This chain uses TRBV11-3 with TRBJ1-1; no clear D gene. DNA of the CDR3: TGTGCCAGCAGCTTAAAACGGAACACTGAAGCTTTCTTT. Translating gives CASSLKRNTEAFF.